The present TCR beta chain was sequenced within a study of spatial heterogeneity in lung cancer. For the study at large: Detection of beta-chain sequences consistently exceeded that of alpha-chain sequences.

Every TCR cDNA molecule bore a unique molecular identifier. TCRdb re-called the 5' RACE reads through MiXCR, storing one row per CDR3 protein. Of approximately 3,100 distinct CDR3 sequences listed, roughly 5% were seen once; the top ten hold about 15%. The time point is: sample taken at primary tumor resection. A total of some 70 untreated early-stage non-small cell lung cancer patients served as donors. Whole RNA was taken from tumor, nontumor lung or frozen PBMC; it was then sequenced unsorted. Judged by abundance, this clonotype is medium-sized. The clonotype comes from a male donor with early-stage non-small cell lung cancer. The source was normal lung tissue next to the tumor, collected at surgery.

The CDR3: CASTPGQAGTGELFF. The CDR3 coding sequence is TGTGCCAGCACCCCCGGACAGGCGGGCACCGGGGAGCTGTTTTTT. The V and J genes are TRBV6-5 and TRBJ2-2; the match to TRBD1 covers 7 bases. This CDR3 region has 15 residues. V was pared by 7 bases and J by 4 bases, with 9 bases of the junction left unmatched. Germline CDR1 reads MNHEY; CDR2 reads SVGAGI.